Below, 12 T cell receptor beta chains from the same sample are listed, as sequenced in a study of blood T cell repertoires in COVID-19. Sequencing was performed with immunoSEQ multiplex PCR; in TCRdb, only in-frame clones are kept and a portion is missing. The table shows tens of thousands of clones, with around 80% occurring only once. Sequenced input: peripheral blood. These receptors came from a woman of 80 years or more with active or convalescent COVID-19.

This clone has ten or more counts. CDR3 residues: CASSRKPGQRTDTQYF. The CDR3 DNA sequence: TGTGCCAGCTCCCGAAAACCGGGACAGAGAACAGATACGCAGTATTTT. The V and J genes are TRBV18 and TRBJ2-3, with 7 bases that match TRBD1. This CDR3 has 16 amino acids. V was pared by 6 bases and J by 3 bases, with 12 bases of the junction left unmatched. Germline lookup yields CDR1 KGHSH and CDR2 LQKENI.

V and J are TRBV5-4 and TRBJ2-1; weak D call: TRBD2 (7 bases). V was trimmed by 4 bases and J by 1 base, leaving 12 bases between them. Germline-derived CDR1 and CDR2 are SGHNT and YYREEE (reference sequence). This CDR3 contains 15 residues. The CDR3 region is CASSIGGGSYNEQFF. CDR3 in DNA: TGTGCCAGCAGCATAGGGGGAGGGTCCTACAATGAGCAGTTCTTC.

The chain couples TRBV14 to TRBJ2-3; TRBD2 agrees at 11 bases. The CDR3 consists of 17 residues. Germline assignment: CDR1 SGHDN and CDR2 FVKESK. V dropped 2 bases and J dropped 2; count of bases not matched to a gene: 6. CDR3 protein: CASSQLLAGEVTDTQYF. The CDR3 bases are TGTGCCAGCAGCCAACTACTAGCGGGAGAGGTCACAGATACGCAGTATTTT.

This rearrangement joins TRBV4-1 to TRBJ2-4, with D perhaps TRBD2 (7 bases). This CDR3 has 17 amino acids. The germline V gene has CDR1 MGHRA and CDR2 YSYEKL. V lost 0 bases and J lost 2, with 14 bases in between. The CDR3 spells CASSQEGGGVPKNIQYF. The CDR3 coding sequence is TGCGCCAGCAGCCAAGAAGGAGGGGGGGTCCCCAAAAACATTCAGTACTTC.

This chain uses TRBV4-1 with TRBJ1-5; 7 positions match TRBD1. Germline-derived CDR1 and CDR2 are MGHRA and YSYEKL. V lost 0 bases to trimming and J lost 7 bases; unmatched junction nucleotides: 3. There are 14 residues in the CDR3. This CDR3 reads CASSQDPGGQPQHF. The CDR3 DNA is TGCGCCAGCAGCCAAGATCCAGGGGGGCAGCCCCAGCATTTT.

The rearrangement uses TRBV10-3 and TRBJ1-1, with unresolved D. V gave up 4 bases and J gave up 1 base, with 13 bases separating them. The CDR3 spans 15 residues. Germline assignment: CDR1 ENHRY and CDR2 SYGVKD. CDR3 nucleotides: TGTGCCATCAGTGGTCTGGCGGGCCCGAACACTGAAGCTTTCTTT. Translation gives CAISGLAGPNTEAFF.

The chain recombines TRBV24-1 with TRBJ2-5; D gene uncertain. Germline lookup yields CDR1 KGHDR and CDR2 SFDVKD. The CDR3 spans 13 residues. Trimming pared 3 bases from V and 4 bases from J, leaving 8 bases between. The CDR3 loop is CATSDSLGETQYF. CDR3 in DNA: TGTGCCACCAGTGATAGCCTCGGAGAGACCCAGTACTTC.

This clone was seen more than once but under ten times. The chain has TRBV11-2 and TRBJ1-1; 9 positions match TRBD1. Unmatched junction bases numbered 9, after V lost 5 bases and J lost 11 bases. Germline values: CDR1 SGHAT, CDR2 FQNNGV. The CDR3 has 13 residues. Written as DNA, the CDR3 is TGTGCCAGCAGCCAGGGACAGGGTATTTTGGCTTTCTTT. This sequence encodes CASSQGQGILAFF. The full variable domain, rest sourced from reference TRBV11-2 and TRBJ1-1, is EAGVAQSPRYKIIEKRQSVAFWCNPISGHATLYWYQQILGQGPKLLIQFQNNGVVDDSQLPKDRFSAERLKGVDSTLKIQPAKLEDSAVYLCASSQGQGILAFFGQGTRLTVV.

The chain joins TRBV2 to TRBJ2-1; 10 bases are shared with TRBD2. The CDR3 extends over 15 amino acids. Germline CDR1 and CDR2: SNHLY and FYNNEI. V dropped 2 bases and J dropped 4; count of bases not matched to a gene: 2. The CDR3 loop reads CASSESAGGYNEQFF. The CDR3 DNA sequence: TGTGCCAGCAGTGAATCAGCGGGGGGGTACAATGAGCAGTTCTTC.

The rearrangement uses TRBV29-1 and TRBJ2-7, with D possibly matching TRBD2 (5 bases). Germline CDR1 SQVTM, CDR2 ANQGSEA. The CDR3 spans 12 residues. V shed 4 bases and J shed 2 bases, with 9 bases lying between them. This chain's CDR3 is CSVGGDPYEQYF. DNA of the CDR3: TGCAGCGTTGGGGGAGATCCCTACGAGCAGTACTTC.

V gene TRBV6-5 combines with J gene TRBJ2-7, with 7 bases matching TRBD2. J lost 0 bases, V lost 4 bases, and 9 bases had no gene match. This CDR3 is built from 16 residues. CDR1 and CDR2 from the germline V gene are MNHEY and SVGAGI. The CDR3 region has the DNA TGTGCCAGCAGTTTAGGTCCTAGCGGAACCTCCTACGAGCAGTACTTC. Amino acids: CASSLGPSGTSYEQYF.

This chain uses TRBV11-2 with TRBJ2-5; 14 nucleotides match TRBD2. Germline lookup yields CDR1 SGHAT and CDR2 FQNNGV. CDR3 size: 15 residues. The V and J ends lost 5 bases and 10 bases, in that order; junction bases with no gene match: 9. DNA for the CDR3: TGTGCCAGCAGCACCGGGACTAGCGGGGGCCTGGTCCAGTACTTC. Protein: CASSTGTSGGLVQYF.